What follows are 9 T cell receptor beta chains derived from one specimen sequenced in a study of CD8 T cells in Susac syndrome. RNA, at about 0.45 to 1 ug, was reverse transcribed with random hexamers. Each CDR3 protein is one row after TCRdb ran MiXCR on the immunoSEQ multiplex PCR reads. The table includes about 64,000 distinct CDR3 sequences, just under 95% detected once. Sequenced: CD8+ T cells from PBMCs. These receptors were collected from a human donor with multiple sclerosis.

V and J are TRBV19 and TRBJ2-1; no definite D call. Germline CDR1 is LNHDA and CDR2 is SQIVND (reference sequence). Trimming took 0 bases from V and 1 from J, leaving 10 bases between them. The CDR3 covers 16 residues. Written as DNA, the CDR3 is TGTGCCAGTAGTATAGATCGTGACACTTCCTACAATGAGCAGTTCTTC. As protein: CASSIDRDTSYNEQFF.

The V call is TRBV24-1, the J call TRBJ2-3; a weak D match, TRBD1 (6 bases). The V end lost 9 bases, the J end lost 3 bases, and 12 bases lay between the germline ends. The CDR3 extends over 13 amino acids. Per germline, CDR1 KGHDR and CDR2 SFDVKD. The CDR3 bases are TGTGCCACCTACAGGGTCGGGACAGATACGCAGTATTTT. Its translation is CATYRVGTDTQYF.

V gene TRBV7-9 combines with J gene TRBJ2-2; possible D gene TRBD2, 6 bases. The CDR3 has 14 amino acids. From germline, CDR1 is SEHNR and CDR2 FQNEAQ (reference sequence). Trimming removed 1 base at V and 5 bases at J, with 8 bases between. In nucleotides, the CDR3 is TGTGCCAGCAGCTTAGGAGGAGGGACCGGGGAGCTGTTTTTT. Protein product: CASSLGGGTGELFF.

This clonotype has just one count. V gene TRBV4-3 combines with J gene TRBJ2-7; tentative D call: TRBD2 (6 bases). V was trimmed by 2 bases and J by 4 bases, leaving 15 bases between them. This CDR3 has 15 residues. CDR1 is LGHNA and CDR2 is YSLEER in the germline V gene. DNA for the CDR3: TGCGCCAGCAGCCAAAGCTTGGGGGGAGGATACGAGCAGTACTTC. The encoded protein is CASSQSLGGGYEQYF.

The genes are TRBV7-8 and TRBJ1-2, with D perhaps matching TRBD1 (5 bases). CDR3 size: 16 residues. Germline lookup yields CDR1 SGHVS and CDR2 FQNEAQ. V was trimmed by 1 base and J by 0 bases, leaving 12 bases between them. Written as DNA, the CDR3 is TGTGCCAGCAGCTTAGAGGGGACGCCTACTAACTATGGCTACACCTTC. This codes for CASSLEGTPTNYGYTF.

The CDR3 coding sequence is TGTGCCAGCAGCACCCGGGGGGCTAGCGGGAGGGATGAGCAGTTCTTC. It yields the protein CASSTRGASGRDEQFF. The chain is built from TRBV11-2 and TRBJ2-1, with 12 bases aligning to TRBD2. Trimming took 5 bases from V and 8 from J; bases not matched to a gene: 10. The germline CDR1 and CDR2 sequences are SGHAT and FQNNGV. The CDR3 extends over 16 amino acids.

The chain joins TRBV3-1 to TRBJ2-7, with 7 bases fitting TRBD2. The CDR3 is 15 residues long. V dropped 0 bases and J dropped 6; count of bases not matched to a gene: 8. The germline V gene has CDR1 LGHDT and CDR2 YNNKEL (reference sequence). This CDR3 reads CASSQEGRGVAEQYF. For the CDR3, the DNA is TGTGCCAGCAGCCAAGAGGGCCGGGGGGTGGCCGAGCAGTACTTC.

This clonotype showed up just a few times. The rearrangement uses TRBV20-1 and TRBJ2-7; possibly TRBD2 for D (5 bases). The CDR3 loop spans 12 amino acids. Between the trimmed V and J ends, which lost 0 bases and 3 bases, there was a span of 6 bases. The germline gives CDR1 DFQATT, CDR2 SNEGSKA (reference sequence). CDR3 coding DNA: TGCAGTGCTAGAGATCGGGGCTACGAGCAGTACTTC. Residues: CSARDRGYEQYF.

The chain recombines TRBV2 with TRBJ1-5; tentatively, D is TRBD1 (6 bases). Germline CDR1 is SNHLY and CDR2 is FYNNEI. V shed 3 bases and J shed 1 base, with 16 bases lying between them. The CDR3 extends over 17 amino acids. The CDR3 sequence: CASSDSWGAGSNQPQHF. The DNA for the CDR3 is TGTGCCAGCAGTGATTCATGGGGGGCTGGGAGCAATCAGCCCCAGCATTTT.